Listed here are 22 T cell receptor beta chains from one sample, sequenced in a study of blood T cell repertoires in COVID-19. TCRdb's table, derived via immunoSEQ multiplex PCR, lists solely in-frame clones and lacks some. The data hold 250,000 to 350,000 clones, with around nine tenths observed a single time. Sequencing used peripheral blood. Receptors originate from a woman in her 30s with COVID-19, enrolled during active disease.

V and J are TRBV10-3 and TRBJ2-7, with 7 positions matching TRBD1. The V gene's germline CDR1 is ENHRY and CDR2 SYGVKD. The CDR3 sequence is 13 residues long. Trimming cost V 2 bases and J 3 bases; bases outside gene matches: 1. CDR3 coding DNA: TGTGCCATCAGTGAGACAGGGGACTACGAGCAGTACTTC. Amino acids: CAISETGDYEQYF.

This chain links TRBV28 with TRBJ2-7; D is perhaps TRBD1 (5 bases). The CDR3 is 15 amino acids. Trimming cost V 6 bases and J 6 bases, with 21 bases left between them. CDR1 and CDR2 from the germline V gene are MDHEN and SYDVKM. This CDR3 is CASRKSGGPQGEQYF. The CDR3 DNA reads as TGTGCCAGCAGAAAGTCTGGTGGGCCGCAGGGCGAGCAGTACTTC.

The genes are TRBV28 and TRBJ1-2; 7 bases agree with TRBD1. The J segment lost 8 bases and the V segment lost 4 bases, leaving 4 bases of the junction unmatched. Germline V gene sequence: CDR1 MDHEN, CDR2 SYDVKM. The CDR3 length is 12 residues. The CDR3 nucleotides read TGTGCCAGCAGTTCGACAGGGACAGGCTACACCTTC. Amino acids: CASSSTGTGYTF.

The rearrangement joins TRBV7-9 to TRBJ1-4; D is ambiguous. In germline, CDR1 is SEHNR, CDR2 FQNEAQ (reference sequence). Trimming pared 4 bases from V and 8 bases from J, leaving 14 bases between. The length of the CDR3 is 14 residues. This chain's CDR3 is CASSSQPLTEKLFF. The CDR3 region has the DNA TGTGCCAGCAGCTCCCAACCCTTAACAGAAAAACTGTTTTTT.

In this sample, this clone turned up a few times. The chain's CDR3 is CASSPAGLRFAEAFF. DNA for the CDR3: TGTGCCAGCAGCCCCGCCGGGTTACGGTTTGCTGAAGCTTTCTTT. The chain employs TRBV11-2 and TRBJ1-1; D not resolved. Trimming stripped 5 bases from V and 6 bases from J, with 19 bases between. Germline V gene sequence: CDR1 SGHAT, CDR2 FQNNGV. This CDR3 is 15 amino acids long.

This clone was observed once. The chain's CDR3 is CASSGDTYSYEQYF. CDR3 nucleotides: TGTGCCAGCAGCGGCGACACCTACTCCTACGAGCAGTACTTC. This chain joins TRBV7-9 and TRBJ2-7, with D hard to call. CDR1 and CDR2 from the germline V gene are SEHNR and FQNEAQ (reference sequence). V was clipped by 5 bases and J by 0 bases, with 11 bases between them. The CDR3 extends over 14 amino acids.

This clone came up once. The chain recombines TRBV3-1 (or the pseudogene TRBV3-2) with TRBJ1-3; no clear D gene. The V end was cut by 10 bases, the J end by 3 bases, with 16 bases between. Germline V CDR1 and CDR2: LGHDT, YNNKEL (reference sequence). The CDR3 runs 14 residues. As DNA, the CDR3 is TGTGCCACCTCGGGATCCCTCGGTGGAAACACCATATATTTT. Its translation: CATSGSLGGNTIYF.

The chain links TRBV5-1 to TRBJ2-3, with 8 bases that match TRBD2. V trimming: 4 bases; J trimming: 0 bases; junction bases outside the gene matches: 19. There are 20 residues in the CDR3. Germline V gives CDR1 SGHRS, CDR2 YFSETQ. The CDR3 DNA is TGCGCCAGCAGCCCGAGGGTCCAAACTAGCGGACGCATTAGCACAGATACGCAGTATTTT. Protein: CASSPRVQTSGRISTDTQYF.

CDR3 nucleotide sequence: TGTGCCAGCAGCCAAGATACGAGCGGGACTATCTACAATGAGCAGTTCTTC. This encodes CASSQDTSGTIYNEQFF. The chain joins TRBV3-1 (or the pseudogene TRBV3-2) to TRBJ2-1, with TRBD2 matching 7 bases. The junction had 8 bases not matched to a gene; V was cut back by 0 bases and J by 3 bases. CDR3 size: 17 residues. From germline, CDR1 is LGHDT and CDR2 YNNKEL (reference sequence).

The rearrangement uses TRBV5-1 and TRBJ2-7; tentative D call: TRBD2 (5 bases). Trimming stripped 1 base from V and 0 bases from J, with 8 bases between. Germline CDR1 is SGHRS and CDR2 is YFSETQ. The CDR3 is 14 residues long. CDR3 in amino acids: CASSLPDYSYEQYF. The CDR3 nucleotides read TGCGCCAGCAGCTTGCCCGACTACTCCTACGAGCAGTACTTC.

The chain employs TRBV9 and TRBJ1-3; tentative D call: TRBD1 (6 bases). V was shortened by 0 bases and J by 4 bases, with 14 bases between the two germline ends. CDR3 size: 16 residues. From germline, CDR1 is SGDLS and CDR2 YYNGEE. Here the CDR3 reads CASSVGIRGSGNTIYF. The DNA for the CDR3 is TGTGCCAGCAGCGTAGGTATCAGGGGATCAGGAAACACCATATATTTT.

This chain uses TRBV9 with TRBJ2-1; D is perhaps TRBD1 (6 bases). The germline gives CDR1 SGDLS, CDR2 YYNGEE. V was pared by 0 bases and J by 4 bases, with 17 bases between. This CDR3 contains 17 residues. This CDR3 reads CASSVDREWGTYNEQFF. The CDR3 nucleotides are TGTGCCAGCAGCGTAGACAGGGAGTGGGGGACGTACAATGAGCAGTTCTTC.

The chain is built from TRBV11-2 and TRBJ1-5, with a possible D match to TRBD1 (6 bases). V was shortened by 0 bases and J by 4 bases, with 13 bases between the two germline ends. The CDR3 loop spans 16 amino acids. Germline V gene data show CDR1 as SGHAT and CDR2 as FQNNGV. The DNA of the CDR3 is TGTGCCAGCAGCTTAGATTTACAGGGCGGAAATCAGCCCCAGCATTTT. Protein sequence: CASSLDLQGGNQPQHF.

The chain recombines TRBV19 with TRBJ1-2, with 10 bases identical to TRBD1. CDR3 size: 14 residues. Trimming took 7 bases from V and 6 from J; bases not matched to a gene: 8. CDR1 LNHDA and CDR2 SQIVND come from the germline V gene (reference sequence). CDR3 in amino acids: CASKPDRGGDGYTF. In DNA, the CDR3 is TGTGCCAGTAAGCCGGACAGGGGGGGAGATGGCTACACCTTC.

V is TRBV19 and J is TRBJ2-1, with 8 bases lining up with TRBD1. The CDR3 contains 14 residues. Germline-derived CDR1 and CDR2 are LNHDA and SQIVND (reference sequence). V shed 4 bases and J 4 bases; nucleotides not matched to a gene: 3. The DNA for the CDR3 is TGTGCCAGTAGTACTAGGACAGGGTACAATGAGCAGTTCTTC. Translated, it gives CASSTRTGYNEQFF.

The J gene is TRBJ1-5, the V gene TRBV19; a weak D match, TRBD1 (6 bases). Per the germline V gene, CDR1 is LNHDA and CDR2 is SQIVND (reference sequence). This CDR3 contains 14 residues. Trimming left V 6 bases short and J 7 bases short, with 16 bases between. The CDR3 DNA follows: TGTGCCAGTAGGGCAAGGGGGGGCGCCCAGCCCCAGCATTTT. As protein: CASRARGGAQPQHF.

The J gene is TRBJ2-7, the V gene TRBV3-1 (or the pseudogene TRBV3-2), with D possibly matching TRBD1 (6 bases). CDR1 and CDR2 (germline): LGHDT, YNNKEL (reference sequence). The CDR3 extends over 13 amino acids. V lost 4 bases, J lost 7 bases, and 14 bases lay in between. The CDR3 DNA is TGTGCCAGCAGCCTGGGGGCAGGGTATGAGCAGTACTTC. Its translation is CASSLGAGYEQYF.

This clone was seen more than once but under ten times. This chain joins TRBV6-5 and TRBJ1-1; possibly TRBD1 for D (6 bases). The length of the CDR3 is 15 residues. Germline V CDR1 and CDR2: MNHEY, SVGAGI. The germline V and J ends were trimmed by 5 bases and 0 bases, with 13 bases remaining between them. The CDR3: CASSRTVLMNTEAFF. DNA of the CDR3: TGTGCCAGCAGTCGGACAGTTCTTATGAACACTGAAGCTTTCTTT.

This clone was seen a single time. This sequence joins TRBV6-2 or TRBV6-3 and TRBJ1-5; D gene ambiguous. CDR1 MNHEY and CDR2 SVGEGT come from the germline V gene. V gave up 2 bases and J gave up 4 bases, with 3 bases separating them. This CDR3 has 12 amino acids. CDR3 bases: TGTGCCAGCAGTTACATAAATCAGCCCCAGCATTTT. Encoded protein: CASSYINQPQHF.

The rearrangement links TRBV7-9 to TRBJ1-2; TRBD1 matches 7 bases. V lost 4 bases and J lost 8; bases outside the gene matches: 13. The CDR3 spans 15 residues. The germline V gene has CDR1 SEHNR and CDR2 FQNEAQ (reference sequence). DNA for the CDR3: TGTGCCAGCAGCTCATCAGGGGGACAATTGCTCGGCTACACCTTC. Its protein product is CASSSSGGQLLGYTF. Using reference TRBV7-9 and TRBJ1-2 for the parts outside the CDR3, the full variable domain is DTGVSQNPRHKITKRGQNVTFRCDPISEHNRLYWYRQTLGQGPEFLTYFQNEAQLEKSRLLSDRFSAERPKGSFSTLEIQRTEQGDSAMYLCASSSSGGQLLGYTFGSGTRLTVV.

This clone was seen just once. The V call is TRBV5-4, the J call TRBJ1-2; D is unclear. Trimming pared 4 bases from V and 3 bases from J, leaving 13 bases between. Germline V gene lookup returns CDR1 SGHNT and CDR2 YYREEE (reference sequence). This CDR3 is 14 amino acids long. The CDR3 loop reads CASSPMLGDYGYTF. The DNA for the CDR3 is TGTGCCAGCAGCCCCATGCTCGGGGACTATGGCTACACCTTC.

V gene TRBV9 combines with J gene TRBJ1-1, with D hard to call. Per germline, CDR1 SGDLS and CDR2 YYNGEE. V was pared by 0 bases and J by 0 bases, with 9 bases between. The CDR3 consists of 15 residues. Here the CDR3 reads CASSVAPSVNTEAFF. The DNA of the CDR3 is TGTGCCAGCAGCGTAGCCCCCAGTGTGAACACTGAAGCTTTCTTT.